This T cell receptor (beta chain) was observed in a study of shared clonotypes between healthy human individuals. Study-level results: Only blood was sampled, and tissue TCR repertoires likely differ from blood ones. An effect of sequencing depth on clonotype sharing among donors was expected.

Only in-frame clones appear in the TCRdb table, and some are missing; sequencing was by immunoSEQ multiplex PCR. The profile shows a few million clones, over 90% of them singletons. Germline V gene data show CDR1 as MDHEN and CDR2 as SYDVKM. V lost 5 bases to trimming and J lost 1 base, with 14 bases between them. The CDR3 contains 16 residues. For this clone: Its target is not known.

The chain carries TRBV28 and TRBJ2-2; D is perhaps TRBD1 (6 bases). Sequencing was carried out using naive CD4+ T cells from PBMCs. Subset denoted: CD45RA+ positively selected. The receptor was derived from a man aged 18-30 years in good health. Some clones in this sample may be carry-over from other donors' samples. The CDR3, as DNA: TGTGCCAGCAGTAGCCCCGGGACATGGAACACCGGGGAGCTGTTTTTT. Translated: CASSSPGTWNTGELFF.